Presented here are 3 T cell receptor beta chains from one specimen sequenced in a study of spatial heterogeneity in lung cancer. The time point was: sample taken at primary tumor resection. Material for sequencing was whole RNA from tumor, nontumor lung or frozen PBMC, left unsorted. TCRdb fed the 5' RACE reads into MiXCR, producing one record per CDR3 protein. The table records tens of thousands of distinct CDR3 sequences, about an eighth of them present only once. This material consisted of PBMCs, taken at surgery. The source of these receptors is a male donor with early-stage non-small cell lung cancer.

The chain employs TRBV6-1 and TRBJ1-4; 7 nucleotides agree with TRBD1. Per the germline V gene, CDR1 is MNHNS and CDR2 is SASEGT. With 7 bases clipped from V and 13 bases from J, the junction kept 12 bases outside the gene matches. The CDR3 totals 13 residues. CDR3 sequence (DNA): TGTGCCAGCAACCCCGGACAGGCGGGTAGACTGTTTTTT. This encodes CASNPGQAGRLFF.

This clonotype has ten or more counts. The CDR3: CASSPPRGNTLSYNEQFF. The DNA for the CDR3 is TGCGCCAGCAGCCCTCCTAGGGGGAACACCCTCTCCTACAATGAGCAGTTCTTC. The rearrangement joins TRBV5-1 to TRBJ2-1, with a weak D call TRBD1 (6 bases). The germline gives CDR1 SGHRS, CDR2 YFSETQ. V lost 4 bases to trimming and J lost 0 bases, with 20 bases between them. The CDR3 length is 18 residues.

This clonotype was seen repeatedly, ten times or more. The chain links TRBV7-9 to TRBJ2-5; D is unclear. The length of the CDR3 is 14 residues. V was cut by 1 base and J by 3 bases, with 9 bases left in between. Germline CDR1 SEHNR, CDR2 FQNEAQ (reference sequence). CDR3 DNA sequence: TGTGCCAGCAGCTTAGTGGAGTCAAAAGAGACCCAGTACTTC. This gives the protein CASSLVESKETQYF.